This TCR beta chain was retrieved from a study of T cells expressing NK-cell markers. TCR beta cDNA was made by 5'RACE template switching with UMIs. TCRdb reprocessed the 5' RACE reads; each CDR3 protein has one entry and no DNA is given. This sample's clone table lists around 280,000 distinct CDR3 sequences. CDR1 and CDR2 (germline): SGHVS, FQNEAQ. This CDR3 contains 15 residues. This sequence was found in a young man in good health. This chain connects TRBV7-8 to TRBJ2-2; TCRdb calls TRBD2, which cannot be checked without DNA. The sequenced material came from blood T cells: a sorted CD56 or NKG2C T cell subset, CD4+ or CD8+ T cells, or bulk PBMC T cells (not recorded which). CDR3 protein: CASSSGRPSTGELFF.